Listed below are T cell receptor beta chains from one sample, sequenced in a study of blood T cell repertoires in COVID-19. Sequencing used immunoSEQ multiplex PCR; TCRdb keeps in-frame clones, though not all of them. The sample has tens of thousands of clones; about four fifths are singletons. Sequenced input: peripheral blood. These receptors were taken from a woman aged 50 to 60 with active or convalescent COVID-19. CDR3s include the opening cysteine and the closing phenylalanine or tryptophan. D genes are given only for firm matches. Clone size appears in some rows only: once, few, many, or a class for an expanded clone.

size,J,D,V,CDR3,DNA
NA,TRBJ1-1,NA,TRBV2,CASSEWTVNTEAFF,TGTGCCAGCAGTGAATGGACAGTCAACACTGAAGCTTTCTTT
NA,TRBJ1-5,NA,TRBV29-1,CSVLIGGGDQPQHF,TGCAGCGTTCTTATCGGGGGGGGCGACCAGCCCCAGCATTTT
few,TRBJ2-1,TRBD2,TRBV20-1,CSASVAGGPYNEQFF,TGCAGTGCTAGTGTAGCGGGAGGTCCCTACAATGAGCAGTTCTTC
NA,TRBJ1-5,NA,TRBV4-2,CASSQGSQGEANQPQHF,TGTGCCAGCAGCCAAGGTTCCCAGGGTGAGGCCAATCAGCCCCAGCATTTT
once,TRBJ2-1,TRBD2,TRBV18,CASSLLGLAGDNEQFF,TGTGCCAGCTCACTCCTAGGACTAGCGGGAGACAATGAGCAGTTCTTC
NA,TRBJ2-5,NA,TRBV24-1,CATSDSDSYQETQYF,TGTGCCACCAGTGATTCCGACAGCTACCAAGAGACCCAGTACTTC
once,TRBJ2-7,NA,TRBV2,CASSAVGGGEQYF,TGTGCCAGCAGTGCGGTGGGAGGAGGTGAGCAGTACTTC
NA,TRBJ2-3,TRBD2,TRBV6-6,CASSSLAGRDTQYF,TGTGCCAGCAGTTCCCTAGCGGGAAGAGATACGCAGTATTTT
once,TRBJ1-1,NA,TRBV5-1,CASSLDSSNTEAFF,TGCGCCAGCAGCTTGGATTCCTCGAACACTGAAGCTTTCTTT
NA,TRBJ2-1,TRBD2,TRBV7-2,CASSLASGTSGRGEQFF,TGTGCCAGCAGCTTAGCATCCGGGACTAGCGGGAGGGGTGAGCAGTTCTTC
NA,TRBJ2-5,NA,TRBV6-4,CASSEAAGQETQYF,TGTGCCAGCAGTGAAGCAGCGGGCCAAGAGACCCAGTACTTC
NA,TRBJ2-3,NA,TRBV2,CASNGGTGTDTQYF,TGTGCCAGCAACGGCGGGACCGGGACAGATACGCAGTATTTT
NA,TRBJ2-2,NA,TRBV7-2,CASSLFYRTNTGELFF,TGTGCCAGCAGCTTATTTTACAGAACGAACACCGGGGAGCTGTTTTTT
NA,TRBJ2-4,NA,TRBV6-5,CASSPDSQPGGIQYF,TGTGCCAGCAGCCCGGACAGCCAGCCTGGGGGCATTCAGTACTTC
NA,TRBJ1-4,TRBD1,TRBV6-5,CASSYSEGGFDEKLFF,TGTGCCAGCAGTTACTCAGAAGGGGGCTTCGATGAAAAACTGTTTTTT
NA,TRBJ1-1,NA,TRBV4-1,CASSLGNTEAFF,TGCGCCAGCAGTCTAGGCAACACTGAAGCTTTCTTT
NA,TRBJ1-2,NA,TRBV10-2,CASTYREENGYTF,TGCGCCAGCACCTACAGGGAAGAGAATGGCTACACCTTC